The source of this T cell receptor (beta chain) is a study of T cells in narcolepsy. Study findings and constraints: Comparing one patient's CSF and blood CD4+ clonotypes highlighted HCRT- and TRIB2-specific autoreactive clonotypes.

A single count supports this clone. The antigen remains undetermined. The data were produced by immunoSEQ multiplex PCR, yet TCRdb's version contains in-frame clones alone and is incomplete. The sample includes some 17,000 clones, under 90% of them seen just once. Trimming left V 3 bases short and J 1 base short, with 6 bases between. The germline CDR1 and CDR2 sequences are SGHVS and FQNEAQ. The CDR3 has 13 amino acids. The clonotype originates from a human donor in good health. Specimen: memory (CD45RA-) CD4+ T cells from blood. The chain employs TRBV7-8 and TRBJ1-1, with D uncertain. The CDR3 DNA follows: TGTGCCAGCAGCTTGGACCGGAACACTGAAGCTTTCTTT. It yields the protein CASSLDRNTEAFF. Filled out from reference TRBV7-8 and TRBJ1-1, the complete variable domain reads GAGVSQSPRYKVAKRGQDVALRCDPISGHVSLFWYQQALGQGPEFLTYFQNEAQLDKSGLPSDRFFAERPEGSVSTLKIQRTQQEDSAVYLCASSLDRNTEAFFGQGTRLTVV.